The entry that follows covers one T cell receptor beta chain sequence. Its antigen is not known. The V gene's germline CDR1 is MNHEY and CDR2 SVGAGI. V gave up 8 bases and J gave up 4 bases, with 12 bases separating them. The CDR3 runs to 12 residues. The data stem from a study of a mutant IDH1 vaccine in newly diagnosed glioma. TCRdb's copy holds only in-frame clones and misses some; the assay was immunoSEQ multiplex PCR. Among 40,000 to 60,000 clones listed, around 80% were seen once. Time point meaning: week 5, during vaccination. What each vaccine dose contained was 300 ug of mutant IDH1 20-mer peptide, accompanied by topical imiquimod.

Sequenced here: PBMCs, sampled from a glioma patient whose treatment included an IDH1 peptide vaccine. The chain joins TRBV6-5 to TRBJ2-7; tentatively, D is TRBD1 (5 bases). This clonotype originated in a woman in her forties with glioma. DNA of the CDR3: TGTGCCAGCGGTAGTACAGGTTACGAGCAGTACTTC. This sequence encodes CASGSTGYEQYF.